The 18 T cell receptor beta chains in this list originate from one sample, sequenced in a study of PD-1 blockade in classical Hodgkin lymphoma. Here immunoSEQ multiplex PCR was the method, and the copy in TCRdb shows in-frame clones only, minus some. The data hold some 93,000 clones, with under 85% observed a single time. Stated time point: cycle 4 day 1 (C4D1), after more than five weeks of nivolumab. Every patient had relapsed following autologous stem cell transplantation, and cohorts differed in brentuximab vedotin exposure. The sample here was peripheral blood mononuclear cells (PBMCs), taken before the fourth cycle of nivolumab. All receptors derive from a human donor with classical Hodgkin lymphoma.

The V and J genes are TRBV9 and TRBJ1-1; a weak D match, TRBD1 (6 bases). This CDR3 region has 14 residues. CDR1 is SGDLS, CDR2 YYNGEE, per germline. V lost 0 bases, J lost 5 bases, and 11 bases lay in between. DNA for the CDR3: TGTGCCAGCAGCGTAGAGACAGGCGGAACTGAAGCTTTCTTT. Protein sequence: CASSVETGGTEAFF. Using reference TRBV9 and TRBJ1-1 for the parts outside the CDR3, the full variable domain is DSGVTQTPKHLITATGQRVTLRCSPRSGDLSVYWYQQSLDQGLQFLIQYYNGEERAKGNILERFSAQQFPDLHSELNLSSLELGDSALYFCASSVETGGTEAFFGQGTRLTVV.

The genes are TRBV7-3 and TRBJ2-4; D is undetermined. Trimming shortened V by 2 bases and J by 5 bases, and 10 bases separated the two germline ends. Germline V gives CDR1 SGHTA, CDR2 FQGTGA. The CDR3 is made up of 14 amino acids. The CDR3 nucleotides read TGTGCCAGCAGCTTAGACGGTAGCCAAAACATTCAGTACTTC. This sequence encodes CASSLDGSQNIQYF.

J is TRBJ1-4 and V is TRBV5-3; D is unclear. TRBV5-3 is filed as an ORF, its function uncertain. This CDR3 is built from 14 residues. V was clipped by 0 bases and J by 14 bases, with 17 bases between them. The CDR3 spells CARSLESRSPWLFF. In DNA, the CDR3 is TGTGCCAGAAGCTTGGAATCCCGGTCGCCGTGGCTGTTTTTT.

The chain has TRBV10-3 and TRBJ2-2, with 11 positions matching TRBD2. Unmatched junction bases numbered 3, after V lost 2 bases and J lost 7 bases. The CDR3 spans 15 residues. From germline, CDR1 is ENHRY and CDR2 SYGVKD. Here the CDR3 DNA reads TGTGCCATCAGTGAGACTAGCGGGAGTAACGGGGAGCTGTTTTTT. Translation: CAISETSGSNGELFF.

This clone has just a few counts. This sequence joins TRBV30 and TRBJ1-1; no firm D call. CDR1 is GTSNPN and CDR2 is SVGIG in the germline V gene (reference sequence). V lost 1 base to trimming and J lost 1 base, with 4 bases between them. The CDR3 is 12 residues long. This CDR3 reads CAWSAGNTEAFF. DNA of the CDR3: TGTGCCTGGAGTGCGGGGAACACTGAAGCTTTCTTT.

The chain couples TRBV5-8 to TRBJ1-1; D remains ambiguous. CDR3 length: 12 residues. V gave up 4 bases and J gave up 8 bases, with 12 bases separating them. CDR1 and CDR2 from the germline V gene are SGHTS and YDEGEE. This chain's CDR3 is CASSPWISEAFF. The CDR3 DNA is TGTGCCAGCAGCCCCTGGATTTCCGAAGCTTTCTTT.

The chain recombines TRBV10-3 with TRBJ2-3; TRBD2 aligns across 8 bases. V shed 11 bases, J shed 4 bases, and the junction held 8 bases outside the gene matches. CDR1 ENHRY and CDR2 SYGVKD come from the germline V gene. The CDR3 runs 13 residues. The CDR3 region is CAGGAGVADTQYF. CDR3 nucleotide sequence: TGTGCCGGGGGAGCGGGAGTGGCAGATACGCAGTATTTT.

V and J are TRBV10-2 and TRBJ1-2, with D perhaps matching TRBD1 (5 bases). V was clipped by 4 bases and J by 10 bases, with 16 bases between them. Per germline, CDR1 WSHSY and CDR2 SAAADI. This CDR3 is built from 13 residues. CDR3 DNA sequence: TGCGCCAGCAGTGGAAGGACAATTAGCCACTACACCTTC. Protein sequence: CASSGRTISHYTF.

The chain uses TRBV5-1 and TRBJ2-1, with a tentative D call TRBD1 (5 bases). This CDR3 contains 15 residues. With 0 bases removed from V and 0 bases from J, the gap between germline ends came to 7 bases. CDR1 and CDR2 (germline): SGHRS, YFSETQ. The DNA for the CDR3 is TGCGCCAGCAGCTTGGAGGGGAACTCCTACAATGAGCAGTTCTTC. Protein product: CASSLEGNSYNEQFF.

This clone was counted a few times. Germline is not matched at one junction end, which may reflect a read error. V gene TRBV2 combines with J gene TRBJ1-1; unclear D gene. Per the germline V gene, CDR1 is SNHLY and CDR2 is FYNNEI. The length of the CDR3 is 12 residues. As DNA, the CDR3 is TGTGCCAGCAGTGCTCCTCCCGGCAGGCCTCGCTTT. Translating gives CASSAPPGRPRF.

The chain is built from TRBV19 and TRBJ2-2, with D hard to call. The CDR3 is made up of 14 amino acids. The V end lost 6 bases, the J end lost 6 bases, and 14 bases lay between the germline ends. Germline assignment: CDR1 LNHDA and CDR2 SQIVND (reference sequence). The CDR3 DNA is TGTGCCAGTAGAACCGGGCCGCATCCCGGGGAGCTGTTTTTT. Encoded protein: CASRTGPHPGELFF. Variable domain in full (rest from reference TRBV19 and TRBJ2-2): DGGITQSPKYLFRKEGQNVTLSCEQNLNHDAMYWYRQDPGQGLRLIYYSQIVNDFQKGDIAEGYSVSREKKESFPLTVTSAQKNPTAFYLCASRTGPHPGELFFGEGSRLTVL.

The rearrangement joins TRBV5-1 to TRBJ2-7, with TRBD2 identical over 10 bases. J was trimmed by 2 bases and V by 3 bases; bases with no gene match: 2. Germline assignment: CDR1 SGHRS and CDR2 YFSETQ. The CDR3 runs 14 residues. DNA for the CDR3: TGCGCCAGCAGCTCGCTAGCGGGAGCCTACGAGCAGTACTTC. Translated: CASSSLAGAYEQYF.

The J gene is TRBJ2-2, the V gene TRBV2, with TRBD2 identical over 8 bases. CDR3 length: 14 amino acids. Germline V gene lookup returns CDR1 SNHLY and CDR2 FYNNEI. V gave up 6 bases and J gave up 7 bases; unmatched junction bases: 7. The CDR3 nucleotides read TGTGCCAGCAGAACCGGACTAGCAAGCGGGGAGCTGTTTTTT. This gives the protein CASRTGLASGELFF.

This chain connects TRBV19 to TRBJ1-1; tentative D call: TRBD1 (6 bases). From germline, CDR1 is LNHDA and CDR2 SQIVND (reference sequence). Trimming shortened V by 6 bases and J by 5 bases, and 25 bases separated the two germline ends. This CDR3 has 17 residues. This CDR3 reads CASRPPRGGALDTEAFF. Here the CDR3 DNA reads TGTGCCAGTAGGCCGCCTCGGGGGGGCGCGTTGGATACTGAAGCTTTCTTT. The complete variable domain, with remaining parts taken from reference TRBV19 and TRBJ1-1, reads DGGITQSPKYLFRKEGQNVTLSCEQNLNHDAMYWYRQDPGQGLRLIYYSQIVNDFQKGDIAEGYSVSREKKESFPLTVTSAQKNPTAFYLCASRPPRGGALDTEAFFGQGTRLTVV.

V gene TRBV5-5 combines with J gene TRBJ1-1, with D uncertain. Germline V gene lookup returns CDR1 SGHKS and CDR2 YYEKEE (reference sequence). The CDR3 contains 14 residues. V lost 4 bases and J 1 base, leaving 11 bases between the germline ends. CDR3 sequence: CASSLGHRNTEAFF. The CDR3 region has the DNA TGTGCCAGCAGCCTGGGCCACAGGAACACTGAAGCTTTCTTT. The whole variable domain, remainder taken from reference TRBV5-5 and TRBJ1-1, is DAGVTQSPTHLIKTRGQQVTLRCSPISGHKSVSWYQQVLGQGPQFIFQYYEKEERGRGNFPDRFSARQFPNYSSELNVNALLLGDSALYLCASSLGHRNTEAFFGQGTRLTVV.

This clone was recorded a few times. V and J are TRBV5-4 and TRBJ2-1; a weak D match, TRBD2 (5 bases). The V end lost 0 bases, the J end lost 4 bases, and 11 bases lay between the germline ends. The CDR3 extends over 15 amino acids. The V gene's germline CDR1 is SGHNT and CDR2 YYREEE (reference sequence). CDR3 loop: CASSLDPAAYNEQFF. CDR3 bases: TGTGCCAGCAGCTTGGATCCAGCGGCGTACAATGAGCAGTTCTTC.

This chain connects TRBV28 to TRBJ1-2; tentatively, D is TRBD1 (5 bases). The CDR3 length is 14 residues. Trimming shortened V by 7 bases and J by 6 bases, and 18 bases separated the two germline ends. CDR1 MDHEN and CDR2 SYDVKM come from the germline V gene. CDR3 nucleotide sequence: TGTGCCAGCACCTTGGGGCAGGGAACTAATGGCTACACCTTC. Translating it yields CASTLGQGTNGYTF.

V gene TRBV5-1 combines with J gene TRBJ1-5, with a possible D match to TRBD1 (6 bases). With 4 bases removed from V and 5 bases from J, the gap between germline ends came to 10 bases. There are 13 residues in the CDR3. Germline V gives CDR1 SGHRS, CDR2 YFSETQ. CDR3 nucleotide sequence: TGCGCCAGCAGCCAGGGGACCGATCAGCCCCAGCATTTT. Its translation: CASSQGTDQPQHF.